Listed here is a single TCR beta chain. This clone was picked up one time. Its antigen specificity is not known. Per-base qualities were not stored, and no clone one base away is much larger. The sample's time point label, decoded: baseline before first vaccination. Vaccinee samples were obtained from the UK trials COV001 and COV002, which included a single-blind randomized controlled phase 2/3 trial of AZD1222 (ChAdOx1 nCoV-19) in healthy adults. Trial participant PBMC samples were collected at day 0 and day 28 after the second dose for TCRbeta chain sequencing. The CDR3 regions of human TCRbeta chains were subjected to immunosequencing. Concerning the study's data processing: Repertoire TCRs were checked for matches against a reference library of SARS-CoV-2-specific TCRs that had been generated using the MIRA antigen-specificity platform. Breadth meant the fraction of unique TCRs that were SARS-CoV-2-associated, whereas depth meant the fraction of total T cells that were SARS-CoV-2-associated. Using the MIRA data, each spike-specific TCR was mapped to the spike region that the TCR reacts to and placed in a CD4 or CD8 class. Log10-transformed breadth and depth values were compared by one-way ANOVA with Sidak's multiple comparisons tests. Here the immuneACCESS table is served through TCRdb, limited to in-frame sequences with V and J called. Missing clones are a known gap in these copies; in checked studies unresolved V genes cover under half, and the rest lacks a known reason. The V and J calls and clone size were taken over from that table, and D and trimming were inferred from the DNA. This sample has about 120,000 clones in its table, and around nine tenths of those were observed once. The top ten constitute roughly an eighth of the sample.

These data originate in a study of T cell responses to AZD1222 COVID-19 vaccine (dated by TCRdb to the early 2020s). The study in broad terms: Because spike-specific TCR depth and breadth did not differ between the two schedules, AZD1222 recipients who got a second dose at roughly 4 weeks were pooled with those who got a second dose at roughly 12 weeks. A total of 230 to 250 trial participants underwent TCR sequencing, of whom some 210 received two doses of AZD1222 and about 25 received two doses of the MenACWY control vaccine. Enrollment into the trials was organized by age into subgroups of 18-55, 56-69 and 70-plus years, and those subgroups contained about 150, 27 and 61 TCR-sequenced participants, respectively.

General study outcomes and caveats: Because no samples from the day 14 peak response were available, repertoires could be characterized only after the peak T cell response. In the small 56-69-year group, the increase in depth fell short of significance, most likely because of low power. Participants were mostly white British and included more females than males, and it was suggested by the authors that clonal diversity may have been underestimated. Vaccine-associated CD4 TCRs spanned the whole spike protein, with dominant responses in regions 160-218 and 743-854. Reportedly, almost half of the unique spike-specific TCRs recognized epitopes lying outside the regions that are mutated in the B.1.351 and B.1.1.7 variants. A significant rise in spike-specific TCR breadth and depth was observed after two AZD1222 doses relative to day 0 and relative to MenACWY recipients. Only five to seven AZD1222 recipients were SARS-CoV-2 seropositive at baseline, limiting conclusions about previously exposed vaccinees.

The CDR3 covers 12 residues, taking in both the cysteine and the phenylalanine. Just CDR3 DNA is preserved here, 36 bases in frame from base 1. Deletion took 7 bases off V and 3 bases off J, with a span of 9 bases between the germline ends. From the germline V gene, CDR1 is MDHEN and CDR2 is SYDVKM. This TCR derives from an adult in good health. The chain employs TRBV28 and TRBJ1-1; TRBD1 is possibly the D segment (5 matching bases). This specimen consisted of peripheral blood, obtained on day 0 of AZD1222 vaccination. The CDR3 loop reads CASKGTYTEAFF. The DNA reads TGTGCCAGCAAAGGGACTTACACTGAAGCTTTCTTT.